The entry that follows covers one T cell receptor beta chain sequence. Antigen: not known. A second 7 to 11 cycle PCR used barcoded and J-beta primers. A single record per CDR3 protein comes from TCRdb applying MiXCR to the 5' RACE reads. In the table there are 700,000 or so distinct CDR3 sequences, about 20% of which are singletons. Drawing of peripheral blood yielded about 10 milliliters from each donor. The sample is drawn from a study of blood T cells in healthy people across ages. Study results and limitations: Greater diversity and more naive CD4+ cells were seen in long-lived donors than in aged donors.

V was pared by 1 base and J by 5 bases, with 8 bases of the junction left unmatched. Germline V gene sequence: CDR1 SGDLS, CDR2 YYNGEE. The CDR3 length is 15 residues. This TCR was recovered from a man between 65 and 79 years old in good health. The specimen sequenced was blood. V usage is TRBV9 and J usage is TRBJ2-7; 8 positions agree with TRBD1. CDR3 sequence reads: CASSVQPGQVDEQYF. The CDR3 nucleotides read TGTGCCAGCAGCGTACAACCGGGACAGGTCGACGAGCAGTACTTC.